This T cell receptor beta chain comes out of a study of blood T cell repertoires in COVID-19. Overall study: The cDNA or gDNA used as material had been derived from T cells, B-cell-depleted T cells, or PBMCs.

Profiled with immunoSEQ multiplex PCR; TCRdb holds only in-frame clones, not every one. The sample lists approximately 270,000 clones, about 89% occurring once. The TCR comes from a man aged 35 to 55 with active or convalescent COVID-19. Sequenced material: peripheral blood.

The CDR3 sequence is CASSPRQGVNTEAFF. The CDR3 bases are TGTGCCAGCAGCCCCCGACAGGGAGTGAACACTGAAGCTTTCTTT. The V and J genes are TRBV9 and TRBJ1-1; 7 positions agree with TRBD1. The CDR3 is 15 amino acids. Germline-derived CDR1 and CDR2 are SGDLS and YYNGEE. Trimming removed 4 bases from V and 0 bases from J; junction bases left unmatched: 6.